Following are 15 T cell receptor beta chains from one sample sequenced in a study of T cell clonotyping in hematopoietic cell transplantation. Described time point: recipient sample about 28 days before transplant, after cytoreduction. Sequenced by immunoSEQ multiplex PCR; TCRdb stores in-frame clones only, minus some. Of tens of thousands of clones listed, 85% are singletons. The starting material was peripheral blood mononuclear cells, obtained before stem cell transplant. All receptors derive from a man aged 55-75 years with acute myeloid leukemia. Some clones in this sample may be carry-over from other donors' samples.

Only one count was recorded for this clone. The rearrangement uses TRBV28 and TRBJ2-7, with 9 bases fitting TRBD2. Germline V gene sequence: CDR1 MDHEN, CDR2 SYDVKM. After removal of 4 bases from V and 1 base from J, the junction contained 11 bases not matched to a gene. CDR3 length: 17 residues. CDR3 sequence reads: CASSSQFVSGGSYEQYF. The CDR3, as DNA: TGTGCCAGCAGTTCCCAGTTCGTTAGCGGGGGATCCTACGAGCAGTACTTC.

The chain couples TRBV9 to TRBJ1-5, with TRBD1 as a possible D gene (6 bases). CDR3 size: 13 residues. V lost 0 bases and J 12 bases, leaving 13 bases between the germline ends. The germline V gene encodes CDR1 SGDLS and CDR2 YYNGEE. CDR3 coding DNA: TGTGCCAGCAGCGTAGATATGGACAGCAACCAGCATTTT. This codes for CASSVDMDSNQHF.

The chain links TRBV6-5 to TRBJ1-2, with a tentative D call TRBD1 (6 bases). Per the germline V gene, CDR1 is MNHEY and CDR2 is SVGAGI. V was shortened by 0 bases and J by 7 bases, with 9 bases between the two germline ends. The CDR3 is 13 residues long. The CDR3 DNA follows: TGTGCCAGCAGTTACTCCCGGGGGCCTGGCTACACCTTC. This codes for CASSYSRGPGYTF.

The rearrangement uses TRBV29-1 and TRBJ2-5; a possible D gene is TRBD2 (7 bases). Germline V gene data show CDR1 as SQVTM and CDR2 as ANQGSEA. The CDR3 covers 13 residues. The V end lost 4 bases, the J end lost 1 base, and 10 bases lay between the germline ends. This CDR3 is CSVGGGSQETQYF. The CDR3 coding sequence is TGCAGCGTTGGGGGGGGCAGCCAAGAGACCCAGTACTTC.

The gene calls are TRBV7-2 and TRBJ2-7; D perhaps matches TRBD2 (7 bases). The CDR3 contains 13 residues. The germline V gene encodes CDR1 SGHTA and CDR2 FQGNSA. V lost 0 bases, J lost 6 bases, and 9 bases lay in between. The CDR3 DNA sequence: TGTGCCAGCAGCTTAGCGGGGGGGCCCGAGCAGTACTTC. Translating gives CASSLAGGPEQYF.

The chain employs TRBV30 and TRBJ1-1; D not resolved. The CDR3 totals 11 residues. V was shortened by 2 bases and J by 7 bases, with 8 bases between the two germline ends. Germline lookup yields CDR1 GTSNPN and CDR2 SVGIG (reference sequence). The CDR3 nucleotides read TGTGCCTGGAGTACCGGGTTTGAAGCTTTCTTT. Its translation: CAWSTGFEAFF.

This chain uses TRBV5-1 with TRBJ2-3; D may be TRBD2 (7 bases). The germline V gene has CDR1 SGHRS and CDR2 YFSETQ. With 0 bases removed from V and 6 bases from J, the gap between germline ends came to 17 bases. The CDR3 has 16 amino acids. The DNA for the CDR3 is TGCGCCAGCAGCTTGGTCCCTCTAGGGGGGGTGGATACGCAGTATTTT. It codes for CASSLVPLGGVDTQYF.

The rearrangement uses TRBV2 and TRBJ2-2, with TRBD2 matching over 8 bases. CDR1 is SNHLY, CDR2 FYNNEI, per germline. Germline trimming cut 4 bases from V and 4 bases from J; bases unmatched to any gene: 8. The CDR3 extends over 16 amino acids. CDR3 DNA sequence: TGTGCCAGCAGTGTTAGCGGGGAACCGCCCACCGGGGAGCTGTTTTTT. Its protein product is CASSVSGEPPTGELFF. The whole variable domain, filled in from reference TRBV2 and TRBJ2-2, reads EPEVTQTPSHQVTQMGQEVILRCVPISNHLYFYWYRQILGQKVEFLVSFYNNEISEKSEIFDDQFSVERPDGSNFTLKIRSTKLEDSAMYFCASSVSGEPPTGELFFGEGSRLTVL.

The gene calls are TRBV11-2 and TRBJ2-7, with 8 bases aligning to TRBD2. The junction had 14 bases not matched to a gene; V was cut back by 4 bases and J by 0 bases. The CDR3 has 18 amino acids. Per the germline V gene, CDR1 is SGHAT and CDR2 is FQNNGV. The CDR3 spells CASSSITGLAGSSYEQYF. In nucleotides, the CDR3 is TGTGCCAGCAGCTCGATAACCGGACTAGCCGGGAGCTCCTACGAGCAGTACTTC.

The J gene is TRBJ1-2, the V gene TRBV2; D is ambiguous. V was cut by 8 bases and J by 3 bases, with 10 bases left in between. This CDR3 comprises 12 residues. The germline V gene has CDR1 SNHLY and CDR2 FYNNEI. The CDR3 loop is CASADGHYGYTF. Here the CDR3 DNA reads TGTGCCAGCGCCGACGGGCACTATGGCTACACCTTC.

This clone was recorded a few times. This chain links TRBV11-2 with TRBJ2-7; weak D call: TRBD1 (5 bases). V shed 1 base and J shed 0 bases, with 13 bases lying between them. The CDR3 is made up of 16 amino acids. Germline lookup yields CDR1 SGHAT and CDR2 FQNNGV. The CDR3 DNA sequence: TGTGCCAGCAGCTTAGGGTTGGCCAGGGACTCCTACGAGCAGTACTTC. It codes for CASSLGLARDSYEQYF.

The chain carries TRBV27 and TRBJ1-5; 7 bases are shared with TRBD1. Unmatched junction bases numbered 6, after V lost 6 bases and J lost 1 base. This CDR3 is 15 amino acids long. Looked up from germline, CDR1 is MNHEY and CDR2 is SMNVEV (reference sequence). The chain's CDR3 is CASRKEQGSNQPQHF. In nucleotides, the CDR3 is TGTGCCAGCAGAAAAGAACAGGGGAGCAATCAGCCCCAGCATTTT.

This sequence joins TRBV4-3 and TRBJ2-2, with D possibly being TRBD1 (7 bases). V lost 5 bases and J lost 4, with 14 bases in between. The CDR3 totals 15 residues. The germline CDR1 and CDR2 sequences are LGHNA and YSLEER. The CDR3 DNA is TGCGCCAGCAGCGGCGGGACAGTCCCCACCGGGGAGCTGTTTTTT. Protein product: CASSGGTVPTGELFF.

The V gene is TRBV5-6, the J gene TRBJ2-7; a possible D gene is TRBD1 (5 bases). The CDR3 spans 12 residues. V was pared by 4 bases and J by 5 bases, with 10 bases between. Germline CDR1 reads SGHDT; CDR2 reads YYEEEE. In nucleotides, the CDR3 is TGTGCCAGCAGCCCAGGGTCCCACGAGCAGTACTTC. Encoded protein: CASSPGSHEQYF. Variable domain in full (rest from reference TRBV5-6 and TRBJ2-7): DAGVTQSPTHLIKTRGQQVTLRCSPKSGHDTVSWYQQALGQGPQFIFQYYEEEERQRGNFPDRFSGHQFPNYSSELNVNALLLGDSALYLCASSPGSHEQYFGPGTRLTVT.

V usage is TRBV28 and J usage is TRBJ2-6, with a possible D match to TRBD1 (6 bases). Germline CDR1 reads MDHEN; CDR2 reads SYDVKM. The CDR3 has 16 residues. The V and J ends lost 5 bases and 2 bases respectively, with 13 bases between them. The CDR3 nucleotides read TGTGCCAGCAGTCAAGGGGGAGACACTGGGGCCAACGTCCTGACTTTC. It is translated as CASSQGGDTGANVLTF. Using reference TRBV28 and TRBJ2-6 for the parts outside the CDR3, the full variable domain is DVKVTQSSRYLVKRTGEKVFLECVQDMDHENMFWYRQDPGLGLRLIYFSYDVKMKEKGDIPEGYSVSREKKERFSLILESASTNQTSMYLCASSQGGDTGANVLTFGAGSRLTVL.